This entry lists 32 T cell receptor beta chains sequenced from one sample in a study of T-cell memory formation after mild COVID-19. TCRdb fed the 5' RACE reads into MiXCR, producing one record per CDR3 protein. This sample has about 400,000 distinct CDR3 sequences, with 15% to 20% found just once. Specimen: PBMCs or a T cell subset sorted from them (not recorded which). The receptors were sampled from a man between 18 and 29 years old who had mild COVID-19 (a few samples of this study predate the infection). Cell type and time point are not known.

V and J are TRBV11-3 and TRBJ2-3, with TRBD2 matching 9 bases. This CDR3 region has 13 residues. Germline trimming cut 9 bases from V and 5 bases from J; bases unmatched to any gene: 6. Per the germline V gene, CDR1 is SGHNT and CDR2 is YENEEA. CDR3: CASRGGAGDTQYF. The CDR3 nucleotides are TGTGCCAGTCGCGGGGGGGCGGGAGATACGCAGTATTTT.

This clonotype was seen a handful of times. The chain employs TRBV7-6 and TRBJ2-5, with D possibly matching TRBD2 (5 bases). This CDR3 spans 14 amino acids. Germline CDR1 reads SGHVS; CDR2 reads FNYEAQ. Trimming shortened V by 5 bases and J by 2 bases, and 12 bases separated the two germline ends. The CDR3 nucleotides are TGTGCCAGCAGCCGTCTGGGAGCTCAAGAGACCCAGTACTTC. Its protein product is CASSRLGAQETQYF.

Note on this clonotype: An end of the junction differs from the germline gene, which may be a read error. The chain carries TRBV11-2 and TRBJ2-3; 9 nucleotides match TRBD2. The CDR3 has 16 residues. Germline-derived CDR1 and CDR2 are SGHAT and FQNNGV. CDR3 nucleotide sequence: TGTGCCAGCAGCTACCGCCTAGCGGGGCCCACAGATACGCGGTATTTT. Residues: CASSYRLAGPTDTRYF.

V usage is TRBV12-3 or TRBV12-4 and J usage is TRBJ1-2, with a tentative D call TRBD1 (6 bases). This CDR3 is built from 14 residues. V dropped 7 bases and J dropped 5 bases, with 17 bases sitting between them. CDR3 sequence: CASTAWGGAYGYTF. CDR3 DNA sequence: TGTGCCAGCACTGCATGGGGGGGGGCTTATGGCTACACCTTC.

This clonotype was picked up a small number of times. CDR3 loop: CASSRGTSTYEQYF. The CDR3 region has the DNA TGTGCCAGCAGCCGAGGGACGTCGACCTACGAGCAGTACTTC. The chain couples TRBV7-2 to TRBJ2-7; D tentatively fits TRBD1 or TRBD2 (5 bases each). The ends were cut back, 5 bases at V and 2 bases at J, with 13 bases in the middle. Germline-derived CDR1 and CDR2 are SGHTA and FQGNSA. The CDR3 totals 14 residues.

This chain joins TRBV7-2 and TRBJ2-7, with D perhaps matching TRBD1 (5 bases). V was cut by 1 base and J by 6 bases, with 13 bases left in between. The CDR3 length is 14 residues. Looked up from germline, CDR1 is SGHTA and CDR2 is FQGNSA. CDR3: CASSLGGGHIEQYV. The CDR3 coding sequence is TGTGCCAGCAGCTTAGGGGGCGGACACATCGAGCAGTACGTC.

This clonotype was recorded many times. The J gene is TRBJ1-1, the V gene TRBV7-9, with TRBD1 identical over 7 bases. The CDR3 covers 13 residues. Germline V gene sequence: CDR1 SEHNR, CDR2 FQNEAQ (reference sequence). V was clipped by 5 bases and J by 4 bases; unmatched bases: 4. CDR3 in DNA: TGTGCCAGCAGCCGACAGGGTTCCACTGAAGCTTTCTTT. The encoded protein is CASSRQGSTEAFF.

This clonotype has only a few counts. The chain links TRBV4-1 to TRBJ2-5; D unclear. CDR3 length equals 16 residues. V lost 5 bases to trimming and J lost 3 bases, with 19 bases between them. Germline CDR1 MGHRA, CDR2 YSYEKL. The CDR3 here is CASSLHPATVKETQYF. The CDR3 coding sequence is TGCGCCAGCAGCTTACACCCAGCGACTGTCAAAGAGACCCAGTACTTC.

This clonotype occurred a few times. The gene calls are TRBV12-3 or TRBV12-4 and TRBJ2-7; no reliable D call. This CDR3 comprises 13 residues. Trimming removed 2 bases from V and 2 bases from J, with 7 bases in between. The CDR3 spells CASSLTRTYEQYF. The CDR3 region has the DNA TGTGCCAGCAGTTTAACACGAACCTACGAGCAGTACTTC.

This chain links TRBV5-5 with TRBJ2-2, with D unclear. This CDR3 spans 15 amino acids. V was trimmed by 1 base and J by 2 bases, leaving 9 bases between them. CDR1 is SGHKS and CDR2 is YYEKEE in the germline V gene (reference sequence). The CDR3 region has the DNA TGTGCCAGCAGCTTGACGCAGTATAACACCGGGGAGCTGTTTTTT. Translation: CASSLTQYNTGELFF.

The V gene is TRBV11-2, the J gene TRBJ2-3; 8 bases are a match to TRBD2. Germline loops: CDR1 SGHAT, CDR2 FQNNGV. Unmatched junction bases numbered 9, after V lost 4 bases and J lost 6 bases. The CDR3 totals 15 residues. CDR3 loop: CASSSLAGGFDTQYF. The CDR3 DNA is TGTGCCAGCAGCTCTTTGGCGGGGGGATTTGATACGCAGTATTTT.

This clonotype was seen only a few times. The CDR3 DNA sequence: TGCGCCAGCAGCTTGGGGCTAGCGGAGACAGATACGCAGTATTTT. Amino acids: CASSLGLAETDTQYF. This chain uses TRBV5-1 with TRBJ2-3; 7 nucleotides match TRBD2. Trimming took 0 bases from V and 3 from J; bases not matched to a gene: 4. CDR3 size: 15 residues. CDR1 is SGHRS and CDR2 is YFSETQ in the germline V gene. Complete variable domain (other parts from reference TRBV5-1 and TRBJ2-3): KAGVTQTPRYLIKTRGQQVTLSCSPISGHRSVSWYQQTPGQGLQFLFEYFSETQRNKGNFPGRFSGRQFSNSRSEMNVSTLELGDSALYLCASSLGLAETDTQYFGPGTRLTVL.

This clonotype was found a few times. The CDR3 is CASSPEIVGGVFPSTDTQYF. The DNA of the CDR3 is TGTGCCAGCAGCCCAGAAATCGTGGGCGGGGTGTTCCCTAGCACAGATACGCAGTATTTT. The gene calls are TRBV3-1 and TRBJ2-3; D possibly corresponds to TRBD2 (6 bases). V was clipped by 4 bases and J by 0 bases, with 26 bases between them. Germline CDR1 reads LGHDT; CDR2 reads YNNKEL (reference sequence). The CDR3 runs to 20 residues.

V usage is TRBV29-1 and J usage is TRBJ2-3; the D call may be TRBD1 or TRBD2 (6 bases each). The V gene's germline CDR1 is SQVTM and CDR2 ANQGSEA. The CDR3 runs 15 residues. V was cut by 3 bases and J by 1 base, with 14 bases left in between. The CDR3 spells CSVDLFRGRTDTQYF. The CDR3 nucleotides are TGCAGCGTTGATCTTTTCCGGGGGCGCACAGATACGCAGTATTTT.

This clonotype came up a few times. This chain connects TRBV2 to TRBJ2-2, with no clear D. This CDR3 is built from 12 residues. Trimming shortened V by 2 bases and J by 7 bases, and 5 bases separated the two germline ends. CDR1 and CDR2 from the germline V gene are SNHLY and FYNNEI. The CDR3: CASSETGGELFF. CDR3 DNA: TGTGCCAGCAGTGAAACGGGCGGGGAGCTGTTTTTT.

This clonotype turned up a few times. The chain recombines TRBV6-5 with TRBJ1-2, with a tentative D call TRBD1 (6 bases). Trimming pared 6 bases from V and 13 bases from J, leaving 24 bases between. The germline CDR1 and CDR2 sequences are MNHEY and SVGAGI. The CDR3 length is 14 residues. This CDR3 is CASSRDISIPPRTF. The CDR3 DNA reads as TGTGCCAGCAGCCGGGACATATCTATCCCCCCTCGCACCTTC.

This clonotype was counted a few times. This rearrangement joins TRBV20-1 to TRBJ2-3, with unresolved D. The V and J ends lost 3 bases and 0 bases respectively, with 7 bases between them. The CDR3 is 13 residues long. Germline assignment: CDR1 DFQATT and CDR2 SNEGSKA (reference sequence). CDR3 in amino acids: CSASISSTDTQYF. Here the CDR3 DNA reads TGCAGTGCTAGTATCTCTAGCACAGATACGCAGTATTTT.

V usage is TRBV7-2 and J usage is TRBJ1-2, with D possibly TRBD1 on 5 matching bases. V lost 10 bases to trimming and J lost 4 bases, with 16 bases between them. This CDR3 comprises 13 residues. The germline gives CDR1 SGHTA, CDR2 FQGNSA. CDR3 sequence (DNA): TGTGCCACCCAGCCTCAGGGAAGCTATGGCTACACCTTC. Translating it yields CATQPQGSYGYTF. Combining the CDR3 with reference TRBV7-2 and TRBJ1-2 gives the whole variable domain GAGVSQSPSNKVTEKGKDVELRCDPISGHTALYWYRQSLGQGLEFLIYFQGNSAPDKSGLPSDRFSAERTGGSVSTLTIQRTQQEDSAVYLCATQPQGSYGYTFGSGTRLTVV.

This clonotype was counted between two and nine times. The chain employs TRBV7-9 and TRBJ2-7, with D perhaps given as TRBD1 or TRBD2 (5 bases each). Germline V gene data show CDR1 as SEHNR and CDR2 as FQNEAQ (reference sequence). With 6 bases removed from V and 5 bases from J, the gap between germline ends came to 8 bases. The CDR3 spans 11 residues. CDR3 sequence reads: CASRGTNEQYF. The CDR3 bases are TGTGCCAGCAGAGGGACCAACGAGCAGTACTTC.

The chain links TRBV7-9 to TRBJ2-6; no clear D gene. The germline V gene encodes CDR1 SEHNR and CDR2 FQNEAQ (reference sequence). Between the trimmed V and J ends, which lost 4 bases and 0 bases, there was a span of 7 bases. The CDR3 has 15 residues. The CDR3 here is CASSSTSSGANVLTF. CDR3 bases: TGTGCCAGCAGCTCAACAAGCTCTGGGGCCAACGTCCTGACTTTC.

The chain joins TRBV7-2 to TRBJ2-7; D ambiguous. The germline V gene has CDR1 SGHTA and CDR2 FQGNSA. CDR3 length equals 13 residues. V dropped 2 bases and J dropped 4 bases, with 9 bases sitting between them. CDR3 loop: CASSLSSGYEQYV. Written as DNA, the CDR3 is TGTGCCAGCAGCTTAAGCTCCGGATACGAGCAGTACGTC.

The chain combines TRBV7-2 with TRBJ1-2, with D perhaps matching TRBD1 (5 bases). Germline CDR1 is SGHTA and CDR2 is FQGNSA. The V and J ends lost 2 bases and 4 bases respectively, with 14 bases between them. The CDR3 runs 15 residues. The CDR3 DNA is TGTGCCAGCAGCTTAAAGGGGACCGGTTTCTATGGCTACACCTTC. It specifies CASSLKGTGFYGYTF.

This clonotype came up many times. The V gene is TRBV5-1, the J gene TRBJ1-4, with D possibly matching TRBD1 (5 bases). Germline V gene lookup returns CDR1 SGHRS and CDR2 YFSETQ. This CDR3 spans 14 amino acids. Trimming removed 4 bases from V and 7 bases from J, with 14 bases in between. In DNA, the CDR3 is TGCGCCAGCAGCCTATCGACGGGGGGTGAAAAACTGTTTTTT. Translated: CASSLSTGGEKLFF.

This clonotype was observed at least ten times. The chain uses TRBV5-1 and TRBJ2-7; either TRBD1 or TRBD2 may fit D (5 bases each). The CDR3 is 15 residues long. The germline V gene encodes CDR1 SGHRS and CDR2 YFSETQ. V was clipped by 0 bases and J by 2 bases, with 12 bases between them. The CDR3 sequence is CASSLGGAWAYEQYF. The DNA for the CDR3 is TGCGCCAGCAGCTTGGGAGGGGCGTGGGCCTACGAGCAGTACTTC.

The chain recombines TRBV24-1 with TRBJ1-1; unclear D gene. Germline lookup yields CDR1 KGHDR and CDR2 SFDVKD. The CDR3 loop spans 13 amino acids. Trimming took off 4 bases at V and 6 bases at J, with 11 bases between the two ends. CDR3 DNA: TGTGCCACCAGTGACCCTTCCACGTCTGAAGCTTTCTTT. Translation: CATSDPSTSEAFF.

This clonotype was seen at least ten times. The CDR3 coding sequence is TGTGCCAGCAGCCGACAGAGGGGCACAGATACGCAGTATTTT. This codes for CASSRQRGTDTQYF. J is TRBJ2-3 and V is TRBV2; either TRBD1 or TRBD2 may supply D (5 bases each). Germline lookup yields CDR1 SNHLY and CDR2 FYNNEI. Trimming shortened V by 6 bases and J by 1 base, and 11 bases separated the two germline ends. The CDR3 covers 14 residues.

This clonotype was seen only a few times. The chain joins TRBV21-1 to TRBJ1-2; the table assigns TRBD1, which was not confirmed against the DNA. TRBV21-1 is reported as a pseudogene. CDR3 length equals 14 residues. The CDR3 sequence is CASSRGQAHYGYTF. The CDR3 coding sequence is TGTGCCAGCAGCAGAGGACAGGCCCACTATGGCTACACCTTC.

This clonotype came up a few times. The J gene is TRBJ2-7, the V gene TRBV4-3; D is perhaps TRBD1 (5 bases). V shed 0 bases and J shed 3 bases, with 15 bases lying between them. The CDR3 runs 16 residues. Germline V lookup: CDR1 LGHNA, CDR2 YSLEER. The CDR3 reads CASSQDRTRPHYEQYF. The CDR3 region has the DNA TGCGCCAGCAGCCAAGATAGGACAAGGCCGCACTACGAGCAGTACTTC.

Of note for this clonotype: A read error is possible here, since a much larger clone lies one base away. The chain joins TRBV7-2 to TRBJ2-7; D unclear. The length of the CDR3 is 14 residues. Germline loops: CDR1 SGHTA, CDR2 FQGNSA. The V end was cut by 4 bases, the J end by 4 bases, with 14 bases between. Here the CDR3 reads CASSSWGPSYEQYF. In DNA form, the CDR3 reads TGTGCCAGCAGCTCATGGGGTCCCTCTTACGAGCAGTACTTC.

This chain connects TRBV29-1 to TRBJ2-1; 10 bases agree with TRBD2. This CDR3 contains 13 residues. V lost 7 bases to trimming and J lost 4 bases; unmatched junction nucleotides: 4. The germline V gene has CDR1 SQVTM and CDR2 ANQGSEA. The CDR3 DNA reads as TGCAGCGGTTCACTAGCGGGGTACAATGAGCAGTTCTTC. Its protein product is CSGSLAGYNEQFF.

This chain joins TRBV7-2 and TRBJ2-1, with a possible D match to TRBD2 (5 bases). CDR3 length: 13 residues. The germline V and J ends were trimmed by 1 base and 9 bases, with 10 bases remaining between them. Looked up from germline, CDR1 is SGHTA and CDR2 is FQGNSA. The CDR3 sequence is CASSLGPSGEQFF. CDR3 coding DNA: TGTGCCAGCAGCTTAGGGCCCAGCGGTGAGCAGTTCTTC.

This clonotype was recorded a few times. J is TRBJ2-2 and V is TRBV4-1; D gene ambiguous. The V end was cut by 0 bases, the J end by 4 bases, with 15 bases between. Germline V CDR1 and CDR2: MGHRA, YSYEKL. The CDR3 covers 17 residues. DNA for the CDR3: TGCGCCAGCAGCCAAGATCAGTTGGTGTGGCTCACCGGGGAGCTGTTTTTT. It is translated as CASSQDQLVWLTGELFF.